These 17 T cell receptor beta chains were sequenced from one sample in a study of blood T cell repertoires in COVID-19 (TCRdb year 2020). Receptor libraries were prepared by the immunoSEQ multiplex PCR assay. As stored in TCRdb, this immuneACCESS dataset retains in-frame rearrangements with V and J assigned. A fraction of the clones does not appear; measured against another copy, unresolved V genes explain less than half of the discrepancy, and the remainder lacks a known reason. For this sample the table gives roughly 290,000 clones, of which roughly nine tenths were detected only once. The top ten clonotypes cover around 5.8% of the sample. Source material: PBMCs or T cells enriched from blood (not recorded which). Receptors were obtained from a woman in her 40s who had recovered from COVID-19.

This chain connects TRBV28 to TRBJ1-1; D unresolved. V lost 3 bases to trimming and J lost 0 bases, with 8 bases between them. Germline values: CDR1 MDHEN, CDR2 SYDVKM. The CDR3 is 14 amino acids. The CDR3 reads CASSLLAVNTEAFF. CDR3 nucleotides: TGTGCCAGCAGTTTGTTGGCAGTGAACACTGAAGCTTTCTTT. Full variable domain (remainder filled in from reference TRBV28 and TRBJ1-1): DVKVTQSSRYLVKRTGEKVFLECVQDMDHENMFWYRQDPGLGLRLIYFSYDVKMKEKGDIPEGYSVSREKKERFSLILESASTNQTSMYLCASSLLAVNTEAFFGQGTRLTVV.

This rearrangement joins TRBV10-3 to TRBJ1-2; D not resolved. The V end was cut by 0 bases, the J end by 4 bases, with 24 bases between. Germline V gene lookup returns CDR1 ENHRY and CDR2 SYGVKD. The length of the CDR3 is 19 residues. In nucleotides, the CDR3 is TGTGCCATCAGTGAGTCGGGGAGGGTAGAATGGGAGAGCGCCTATGGCTACACCTTC. Encoded protein: CAISESGRVEWESAYGYTF.

This clone was seen a few times. V and J are TRBV25-1 and TRBJ2-1; 14 bases align to TRBD2. Germline CDR1 reads MGHDK; CDR2 reads SYGVNS. This CDR3 has 17 amino acids. After removal of 4 bases from V and 9 bases from J, the junction contained 11 bases not matched to a gene. CDR3 coding DNA: TGTGCCAGCAGTGCCGGGACTAGCGGGAGAGTTAGGAGTGAGCAGTTCTTC. Amino acid sequence: CASSAGTSGRVRSEQFF.

V and J are TRBV5-1 and TRBJ1-1; 7 nucleotides match TRBD1. The V and J ends lost 0 bases and 0 bases, in that order; junction bases with no gene match: 5. Germline assignment: CDR1 SGHRS and CDR2 YFSETQ. The CDR3 sequence is 16 residues long. CDR3 protein: CASSLVTGHMNTEAFF. For the CDR3, the DNA is TGCGCCAGCAGCTTGGTGACAGGGCACATGAACACTGAAGCTTTCTTT. Full variable domain (rest looked up from reference TRBV5-1 and TRBJ1-1): KAGVTQTPRYLIKTRGQQVTLSCSPISGHRSVSWYQQTPGQGLQFLFEYFSETQRNKGNFPGRFSGRQFSNSRSEMNVSTLELGDSALYLCASSLVTGHMNTEAFFGQGTRLTVV.

The V gene is TRBV28, the J gene TRBJ1-1; 9 bases are a match to TRBD1. The CDR3 loop spans 17 amino acids. Germline CDR1 reads MDHEN; CDR2 reads SYDVKM. The J segment lost 4 bases and the V segment lost 11 bases, leaving 20 bases of the junction unmatched. The CDR3: CAVVGTLGTGPSTEAFF. DNA of the CDR3: TGTGCCGTGGTGGGGACCCTCGGGACAGGGCCGAGCACTGAAGCTTTCTTT.

The chain has TRBV30 and TRBJ2-2; the match to TRBD1 covers 7 bases. This CDR3 contains 14 residues. After removal of 0 bases from V and 5 bases from J, the junction contained 3 bases not matched to a gene. Germline V gene data show CDR1 as GTSNPN and CDR2 as SVGIG (reference sequence). The DNA for the CDR3 is TGTGCCTGGAGTGTAACAGGGGATACCGGGGAGCTGTTTTTT. Amino acids: CAWSVTGDTGELFF.

This chain connects TRBV11-3 to TRBJ2-3; no definite D call. CDR1 and CDR2 (germline): SGHNT, YENEEA. The CDR3 extends over 15 amino acids. Trimming removed 0 bases from V and 2 bases from J, with 9 bases in between. The CDR3 DNA is TGTGCCAGCAGCTTAGATCCCCAGGCCACAGATACGCAGTATTTT. Translated, it gives CASSLDPQATDTQYF. Looking up the rest from reference TRBV11-3 and TRBJ2-3 gives the full variable domain: EAGVVQSPRYKIIEKKQPVAFWCNPISGHNTLYWYLQNLGQGPELLIRYENEEAVDDSQLPKDRFSAERLKGVDSTLKIQPAELGDSAVYLCASSLDPQATDTQYFGPGTRLTVL.

The J gene is TRBJ1-2, the V gene TRBV2, with D perhaps matching TRBD1 (6 bases). Germline V gives CDR1 SNHLY, CDR2 FYNNEI. CDR3 length: 15 residues. With 1 base removed from V and 5 bases from J, the gap between germline ends came to 14 bases. The CDR3, as DNA: TGTGCCAGCAGTGAAGGGGGGGGCCTAGGATATGGCTACACCTTC. Its protein product is CASSEGGGLGYGYTF.

This chain uses TRBV18 with TRBJ2-6, with 9 bases aligning to TRBD2. Germline CDR1 reads KGHSH; CDR2 reads LQKENI. V lost 3 bases, J lost 2 bases, and 2 bases stayed unmatched. The CDR3 loop spans 16 amino acids. In DNA, the CDR3 is TGTGCCAGCTCACCTAGCGGGAGAGCTGGGGCCAACGTCCTGACTTTC. Protein: CASSPSGRAGANVLTF.

The chain couples TRBV19 to TRBJ2-7; 9 bases match TRBD2. V trimming: 0 bases; J trimming: 2 bases; junction bases outside the gene matches: 5. The CDR3 runs 16 residues. Germline assignment: CDR1 LNHDA and CDR2 SQIVND (reference sequence). DNA of the CDR3: TGTGCCAGTAGTATAGATTCGCTAGCGGGACCCTACGAGCAGTACTTC. Translating it yields CASSIDSLAGPYEQYF.

J is TRBJ2-1 and V is TRBV6-2 or TRBV6-3; 7 bases align to TRBD2. V dropped 2 bases and J dropped 9; count of bases not matched to a gene: 4. The CDR3 contains 13 residues. CDR1 MNHEY and CDR2 SVGEGT come from the germline V gene. Here the CDR3 reads CASSYAGEGEQFF. The CDR3 DNA follows: TGTGCCAGCAGTTACGCGGGGGAGGGTGAGCAGTTCTTC.

The chain has TRBV18 and TRBJ2-1; 7 bases match TRBD1. In germline, CDR1 is KGHSH, CDR2 LQKENI. Losses at the gene ends were 3 bases for V and 4 bases for J; bases not matched to a gene: 12. The CDR3 runs 17 residues. CDR3: CASSPRPRQGLYNEQFF. In nucleotides, the CDR3 is TGTGCCAGCTCACCCCGCCCCCGACAGGGCCTTTACAATGAGCAGTTCTTC.

This clone was observed a few times. The rearrangement uses TRBV3-1 (or the pseudogene TRBV3-2) and TRBJ2-7; D not certain. V was shortened by 8 bases and J by 0 bases, with 8 bases between the two germline ends. Germline CDR1 is LGHDT and CDR2 is YNNKEL (reference sequence). CDR3 length: 12 amino acids. The CDR3 coding sequence is TGTGCCAGCTCTCCTAGCTCCTACGAGCAGTACTTC. This sequence encodes CASSPSSYEQYF.

The chain uses TRBV9 and TRBJ2-3, with TRBD2 matching over 11 bases. V shed 4 bases and J 5 bases; nucleotides not matched to a gene: 12. CDR1 and CDR2 (germline): SGDLS, YYNGEE. This CDR3 comprises 17 residues. Here the CDR3 DNA reads TGTGCCAGCAGCCCTTGGCCCACTAGCGGGAGTGTAGATACGCAGTATTTT. Amino acids: CASSPWPTSGSVDTQYF.

The CDR3 DNA reads as TGTGCCAGCAGCCAAGATTATAGGGGGCCCCAGCATTTT. It encodes CASSQDYRGPQHF. The chain combines TRBV3-1 (or the pseudogene TRBV3-2) with TRBJ1-5; tentatively, D is TRBD1 (5 bases). CDR1 is LGHDT and CDR2 is YNNKEL in the germline V gene (reference sequence). The CDR3 runs 13 residues. The V gene lost 0 bases and the J gene lost 9 bases, with 9 bases spanning the gap.

The chain links TRBV18 to TRBJ2-5; a possible D gene is TRBD2 (6 bases). V was clipped by 2 bases and J by 5 bases, with 15 bases between them. This CDR3 contains 15 residues. Germline V CDR1 and CDR2: KGHSH, LQKENI. The CDR3 is CASSPRSGSGETQYF. DNA for the CDR3: TGTGCCAGCTCACCAAGGTCCGGGAGCGGGGAGACCCAGTACTTC. The full variable domain, in which reference TRBV18 and TRBJ2-5 provide the parts outside the CDR3, is NAGVMQNPRHLVRRRGQEARLRCSPMKGHSHVYWYRQLPEEGLKFMVYLQKENIIDESGMPKERFSAEFPKEGPSILRIQQVVRGDSAAYFCASSPRSGSGETQYFGPGTRLLVL.

V is TRBV15 and J is TRBJ2-7; D remains unclear. Trimming took off 1 base at V and 1 base at J, with 11 bases between the two ends. Germline CDR1 and CDR2: LNHNV and YYDKDF (reference sequence). CDR3 length equals 15 residues. The CDR3 region is CATSRGFADSYEQYF. The CDR3 coding sequence is TGTGCCACCAGCAGAGGGTTCGCGGATTCCTACGAGCAGTACTTC.